These T cell receptor beta chains were read from a single sample in a study of cytomegalovirus exposure and HLA in healthy donors. Assay used: immunoSEQ multiplex PCR; TCRdb lists only in-frame clones, some missing. The sample holds about 94,000 clones, approximately 66% seen once. Source material: PBMCs. All receptors derive from a man younger than 40 in good health and CMV-seronegative. Both conserved end residues are part of each CDR3. Fields, in order: J gene, clone size, CDR3 length, V gene, D gene, CDR3 protein, CDR3 DNA. The D gene is left open where the match is weak. Only some rows state a clone size, as once, few, many or a class for expanded clones.

j_call: TRBJ2-7
clone_size: NA
cdr3_length: 14
v_call: TRBV19
d_call: NA
cdr3_aa: CASSPPGAFAEQYF
cdr3_nt: TGTGCCAGTAGCCCGCCAGGTGCCTTCGCCGAGCAGTACTTC

j_call: TRBJ1-5
clone_size: NA
cdr3_length: 15
v_call: TRBV7-3
d_call: TRBD1
cdr3_aa: CASSPQTGADQPQHF
cdr3_nt: TGTGCCAGCAGCCCGCAGACAGGGGCGGATCAGCCCCAGCATTTT

j_call: TRBJ2-1
clone_size: NA
cdr3_length: 14
v_call: TRBV28
d_call: NA
cdr3_aa: CASSRVSSYNEQFF
cdr3_nt: TGTGCCAGCTCCCGGGTTAGCTCCTACAATGAGCAGTTCTTC

j_call: TRBJ1-2
clone_size: NA
cdr3_length: 15
v_call: TRBV5-1
d_call: NA
cdr3_aa: CASTQTGHHNYGYTF
cdr3_nt: TGCGCCAGCACCCAAACGGGACATCATAACTATGGCTACACCTTC

j_call: TRBJ2-2
clone_size: NA
cdr3_length: 15
v_call: TRBV19
d_call: TRBD2
cdr3_aa: CASRLPSGSTGELFF
cdr3_nt: TGTGCCAGTAGACTACCTAGCGGGAGTACCGGGGAGCTGTTTTTT

j_call: TRBJ2-7
clone_size: NA
cdr3_length: 12
v_call: TRBV6-5
d_call: NA
cdr3_aa: CASRAKSYEQYF
cdr3_nt: TGTGCCAGCAGGGCCAAGTCTTACGAGCAGTACTTC

j_call: TRBJ2-3
clone_size: few
cdr3_length: 14
v_call: TRBV7-9
d_call: NA
cdr3_aa: CASSLQGNTDTQYF
cdr3_nt: TGTGCCAGCAGCTTACAGGGCAACACAGATACGCAGTATTTT

j_call: TRBJ1-2
clone_size: NA
cdr3_length: 13
v_call: TRBV7-8
d_call: NA
cdr3_aa: CASSRGSGGGYTF
cdr3_nt: TGTGCCAGCAGCAGGGGGTCCGGCGGTGGCTACACCTTC

j_call: TRBJ1-1
clone_size: NA
cdr3_length: 14
v_call: TRBV7-3
d_call: NA
cdr3_aa: CASSLMPGWTEAFF
cdr3_nt: TGTGCCAGCAGCTTAATGCCAGGATGGACTGAAGCTTTCTTT

j_call: TRBJ2-7
clone_size: NA
cdr3_length: 13
v_call: TRBV28
d_call: TRBD1
cdr3_aa: CASSRQGDYEQYF
cdr3_nt: TGTGCCAGCAGCCGACAGGGAGACTACGAGCAGTACTTC

j_call: TRBJ2-5
clone_size: NA
cdr3_length: 13
v_call: TRBV9
d_call: NA
cdr3_aa: CASSTGQQETQYF
cdr3_nt: TGTGCCAGCAGCACAGGACAGCAAGAGACCCAGTACTTC

j_call: TRBJ1-1
clone_size: NA
cdr3_length: 14
v_call: TRBV6-1
d_call: TRBD1
cdr3_aa: CASSVGQARTEAFF
cdr3_nt: TGTGCCAGCAGTGTGGGACAGGCGAGGACTGAAGCTTTCTTT

j_call: TRBJ2-1
clone_size: NA
cdr3_length: 15
v_call: TRBV7-3
d_call: TRBD2
cdr3_aa: CASSLLAGGPNEQFF
cdr3_nt: TGTGCCAGCAGCCTACTAGCGGGGGGCCCTAATGAGCAGTTCTTC

j_call: TRBJ1-2
clone_size: NA
cdr3_length: 14
v_call: TRBV6-1
d_call: NA
cdr3_aa: CASRGGNYREGYTF
cdr3_nt: TGTGCCAGCAGGGGGGGGAATTACAGGGAAGGCTACACCTTC

j_call: TRBJ1-2
clone_size: NA
cdr3_length: 15
v_call: TRBV6-1
d_call: TRBD1
cdr3_aa: CASSEYRQGNYGYTF
cdr3_nt: TGCGCCAGCAGTGAATATAGACAGGGGAACTATGGCTACACCTTC

j_call: TRBJ1-4
clone_size: NA
cdr3_length: 16
v_call: TRBV18
d_call: TRBD1
cdr3_aa: CASSPVTGATNEKLFF
cdr3_nt: TGTGCCAGCTCACCTGTGACAGGGGCAACTAATGAAAAACTGTTTTTT

j_call: TRBJ1-4
clone_size: few
cdr3_length: 14
v_call: TRBV7-2
d_call: NA
cdr3_aa: CASSLSGTNEKLFF
cdr3_nt: TGTGCCAGCAGCTTATCCGGGACTAATGAAAAACTGTTTTTT

j_call: TRBJ1-2
clone_size: NA
cdr3_length: 13
v_call: TRBV5-8
d_call: NA
cdr3_aa: CASSLIGPGTATF
cdr3_nt: TGTGCCAGCAGCTTGATAGGCCCCGGGACTGCAACCTTC

j_call: TRBJ2-3
clone_size: NA
cdr3_length: 16
v_call: TRBV5-1
d_call: TRBD2
cdr3_aa: CASSLSSSGRTDTQYF
cdr3_nt: TGCGCCAGCAGCTTAAGTAGTAGCGGGCGCACAGATACGCAGTATTTT

j_call: TRBJ1-5
clone_size: NA
cdr3_length: 14
v_call: TRBV27
d_call: NA
cdr3_aa: CASSFTGSNQPQHF
cdr3_nt: TGTGCCAGCAGTTTTACAGGAAGCAATCAGCCCCAGCATTTT

j_call: TRBJ1-5
clone_size: NA
cdr3_length: 14
v_call: TRBV6-1
d_call: NA
cdr3_aa: CASKSGSSNQPQHF
cdr3_nt: TGTGCCAGCAAGTCAGGGTCGAGCAATCAGCCCCAGCATTTT

j_call: TRBJ2-7
clone_size: NA
cdr3_length: 18
v_call: TRBV7-2
d_call: TRBD2
cdr3_aa: CASSLEGLAVTRSYEQYF
cdr3_nt: TGTGCCAGCAGCTTAGAGGGACTAGCGGTAACCCGCTCCTACGAGCAGTACTTC

j_call: TRBJ2-7
clone_size: NA
cdr3_length: 16
v_call: TRBV5-8
d_call: TRBD2
cdr3_aa: CASSRWTSGSSYEQYF
cdr3_nt: TGTGCCAGCAGCCGATGGACTAGCGGGAGCTCCTACGAGCAGTACTTC

j_call: TRBJ2-1
clone_size: NA
cdr3_length: 16
v_call: TRBV11-2
d_call: TRBD2
cdr3_aa: CASSLEGLAGVHEQFF
cdr3_nt: TGTGCCAGCAGCTTAGAGGGACTAGCGGGAGTACATGAGCAGTTCTTC

j_call: TRBJ1-6
clone_size: NA
cdr3_length: 17
v_call: TRBV5-1
d_call: NA
cdr3_aa: CASSETFRGSYNSPLHF
cdr3_nt: TGCGCCAGCAGCGAAACCTTCAGAGGTTCCTATAATTCACCCCTCCACTTT

j_call: TRBJ1-3
clone_size: NA
cdr3_length: 17
v_call: TRBV5-4
d_call: TRBD1
cdr3_aa: CASRDRESDYSGNTIYF
cdr3_nt: TGTGCCAGCAGGGACAGGGAATCTGACTATTCTGGAAACACCATATATTTT

j_call: TRBJ2-3
clone_size: NA
cdr3_length: 16
v_call: TRBV11-1
d_call: NA
cdr3_aa: CASSFLQGRSTDTQYF
cdr3_nt: TGTGCCAGCAGCTTTCTGCAGGGAAGGAGCACAGATACGCAGTATTTT

j_call: TRBJ2-7
clone_size: NA
cdr3_length: 14
v_call: TRBV5-8
d_call: NA
cdr3_aa: CASSLSYPAYEQYF
cdr3_nt: TGTGCCAGCAGCCTATCCTACCCTGCCTACGAGCAGTACTTC

j_call: TRBJ2-7
clone_size: NA
cdr3_length: 15
v_call: TRBV4-1
d_call: TRBD2
cdr3_aa: CASSHGLAGPYEQYF
cdr3_nt: TGCGCCAGCAGCCACGGACTAGCGGGGCCCTACGAGCAGTACTTC

j_call: TRBJ2-1
clone_size: NA
cdr3_length: 14
v_call: TRBV29-1
d_call: TRBD2
cdr3_aa: CSVVAGSSYNEQFF
cdr3_nt: TGCAGCGTTGTAGCGGGTAGCTCCTACAATGAGCAGTTCTTC

j_call: TRBJ1-5
clone_size: NA
cdr3_length: 15
v_call: TRBV27
d_call: TRBD1
cdr3_aa: CASSPRTGGFQPQHF
cdr3_nt: TGTGCCAGCAGCCCCCGGACAGGGGGCTTTCAGCCCCAGCATTTT

j_call: TRBJ2-1
clone_size: NA
cdr3_length: 15
v_call: TRBV7-9
d_call: NA
cdr3_aa: CASSLRTPDYNEQFF
cdr3_nt: TGTGCCAGCAGCTTGAGGACTCCCGACTACAATGAGCAGTTCTTC

j_call: TRBJ1-3
clone_size: NA
cdr3_length: 15
v_call: TRBV7-9
d_call: TRBD1
cdr3_aa: CASARVSPRGNTIYF
cdr3_nt: TGTGCCAGCGCTCGGGTAAGTCCCAGGGGGAACACCATATATTTT

j_call: TRBJ2-7
clone_size: NA
cdr3_length: 12
v_call: TRBV4-1
d_call: TRBD2
cdr3_aa: CASSQRSGGIYF
cdr3_nt: TGCGCCAGCAGCCAACGCAGCGGGGGGATTTACTTC

j_call: TRBJ1-1
clone_size: NA
cdr3_length: 15
v_call: TRBV2
d_call: TRBD1
cdr3_aa: CASGRDRGPNTEAFF
cdr3_nt: TGTGCCAGCGGAAGGGACAGGGGCCCGAACACTGAAGCTTTCTTT

j_call: TRBJ2-7
clone_size: few
cdr3_length: 13
v_call: TRBV30
d_call: TRBD1
cdr3_aa: CAWTGGSSYEQYF
cdr3_nt: TGTGCCTGGACAGGGGGTAGCTCCTACGAGCAGTACTTC

j_call: TRBJ2-7
clone_size: few
cdr3_length: 11
v_call: TRBV29-1
d_call: TRBD1
cdr3_aa: CSAGGQGTQYF
cdr3_nt: TGCAGCGCCGGGGGACAGGGAACTCAGTACTTC

j_call: TRBJ2-1
clone_size: few
cdr3_length: 15
v_call: TRBV4-1
d_call: NA
cdr3_aa: CASSQDDSDYNEQFF
cdr3_nt: TGCGCCAGCAGCCAAGATGACAGCGACTACAATGAGCAGTTCTTC